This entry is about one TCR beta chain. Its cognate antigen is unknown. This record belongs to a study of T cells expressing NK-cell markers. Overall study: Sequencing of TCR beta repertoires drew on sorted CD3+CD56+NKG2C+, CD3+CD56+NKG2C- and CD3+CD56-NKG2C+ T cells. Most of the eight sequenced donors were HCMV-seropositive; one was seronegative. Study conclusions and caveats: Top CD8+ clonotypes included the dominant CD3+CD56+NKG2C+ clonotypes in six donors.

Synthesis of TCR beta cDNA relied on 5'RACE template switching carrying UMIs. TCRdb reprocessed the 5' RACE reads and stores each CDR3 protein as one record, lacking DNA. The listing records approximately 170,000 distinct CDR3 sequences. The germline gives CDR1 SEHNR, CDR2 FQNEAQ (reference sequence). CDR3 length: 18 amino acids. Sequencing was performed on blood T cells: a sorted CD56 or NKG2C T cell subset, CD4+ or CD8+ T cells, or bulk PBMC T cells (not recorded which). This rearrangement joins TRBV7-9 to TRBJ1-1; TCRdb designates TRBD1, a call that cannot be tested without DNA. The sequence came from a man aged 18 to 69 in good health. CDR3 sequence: CASSPTYRAEDMNTEAFF.